The 31 T cell receptor beta chains reported below all come from one sample, sequenced in a study of T cell changes during pregnancy in multiple sclerosis. Generated by immunoSEQ multiplex PCR, the TCRdb table keeps only in-frame clones and is missing some. The sample lists about 32,000 clones; approximately 89% were seen once. The sample here was CD8+ T cells from peripheral blood mononuclear cells, taken in the first trimester of pregnancy. These receptors were obtained from a female donor with multiple sclerosis, enrolled in a pregnancy study.

The chain couples TRBV7-9 to TRBJ2-1; tentatively, D is TRBD1 (6 bases). This CDR3 has 16 amino acids. The V and J ends lost 0 bases and 6 bases respectively, with 15 bases between them. Germline-derived CDR1 and CDR2 are SEHNR and FQNEAQ (reference sequence). The CDR3 bases are TGTGCCAGCAGCTTAGCGCCAGGGGTGACAACCAATGAGCAGTTCTTC. Encoded protein: CASSLAPGVTTNEQFF.

This rearrangement joins TRBV28 to TRBJ2-1; weak D call: TRBD2 (6 bases). V lost 5 bases, J lost 0 bases, and 11 bases lay in between. The CDR3 contains 15 residues. The germline gives CDR1 MDHEN, CDR2 SYDVKM. The CDR3 DNA reads as TGTGCCAGCAGTATCATTAGCGGCTCCTACAATGAGCAGTTCTTC. Protein sequence: CASSIISGSYNEQFF.

The V gene is TRBV27, the J gene TRBJ2-7, with TRBD2 as a possible D gene (6 bases). CDR3 length: 14 residues. Germline values: CDR1 MNHEY, CDR2 SMNVEV (reference sequence). V was trimmed by 2 bases and J by 5 bases, leaving 13 bases between them. Written as DNA, the CDR3 is TGTGCCAGCAGTTTACGCAGGCCGGGGGACGAGCAGTACTTC. Its translation: CASSLRRPGDEQYF.

In its sample, this clone ranks as medium-sized. The CDR3 protein is CASTLTSASGELFF. The CDR3 DNA follows: TGTGCCAGCACCTTAACTAGCGCTAGCGGGGAGCTGTTTTTT. The genes are TRBV28 and TRBJ2-2; 7 bases align to TRBD2. This CDR3 has 14 amino acids. The V gene end was trimmed by 7 bases and the J gene end by 7 bases; junction bases not matched to a gene: 9. CDR1 is MDHEN, CDR2 SYDVKM, per germline. The whole variable domain, filled in from reference TRBV28 and TRBJ2-2, reads DVKVTQSSRYLVKRTGEKVFLECVQDMDHENMFWYRQDPGLGLRLIYFSYDVKMKEKGDIPEGYSVSREKKERFSLILESASTNQTSMYLCASTLTSASGELFFGEGSRLTVL.

This clone was observed a handful of times. The V call is TRBV6-4, the J call TRBJ2-3; 9 bases align to TRBD2. This CDR3 is 15 amino acids long. V gave up 2 bases and J gave up 4 bases; unmatched junction bases: 4. Germline V gene sequence: CDR1 MRHNA, CDR2 SNTAGT. In nucleotides, the CDR3 is TGTGCCAGCAGTGACATAGCGGGAGCGGCAGATACGCAGTATTTT. It yields the protein CASSDIAGAADTQYF.

In its sample, this clone ranks as medium-sized. The chain employs TRBV4-2 and TRBJ2-7; TRBD2 agrees at 9 bases. With 0 bases clipped from V and 3 bases from J, the junction kept 6 bases outside the gene matches. The CDR3 has 16 residues. Germline CDR1 and CDR2: LGHNA and YNFKEQ. The CDR3 region is CASSQDRGSGGYEQYF. In DNA, the CDR3 is TGTGCCAGCAGCCAAGATAGGGGTAGCGGGGGCTACGAGCAGTACTTC.

V and J are TRBV7-9 and TRBJ2-1, with TRBD1 matching 7 bases. The CDR3 runs to 13 residues. V dropped 8 bases and J dropped 7; count of bases not matched to a gene: 8. Germline CDR1 SEHNR, CDR2 FQNEAQ (reference sequence). CDR3 region: CASGNRGRNEQFF. The CDR3 coding sequence is TGTGCCAGCGGAAACAGGGGTCGGAATGAGCAGTTCTTC.

The chain recombines TRBV25-1 with TRBJ1-2; TRBD1 aligns across 10 bases. Germline CDR1 is MGHDK and CDR2 is SYGVNS. The CDR3 has 12 amino acids. V trimming: 10 bases; J trimming: 5 bases; junction bases outside the gene matches: 4. CDR3 nucleotides: TGTGCCACCCAGGACAGGGGGTATGGCTACACCTTC. It encodes CATQDRGYGYTF.

The chain combines TRBV27 with TRBJ2-1; TRBD2 matches 14 bases. V dropped 0 bases and J dropped 5; count of bases not matched to a gene: 12. The germline V gene encodes CDR1 MNHEY and CDR2 SMNVEV (reference sequence). This CDR3 is 20 amino acids long. The CDR3 reads CASSLSEGTVGLAGDNEQFF. The CDR3 coding sequence is TGTGCCAGCAGTTTATCGGAAGGGACAGTGGGACTAGCGGGGGACAATGAGCAGTTCTTC.

This clone occurred once. The chain recombines TRBV5-6 with TRBJ2-1; 9 nucleotides line up with TRBD2. The ends lost 3 bases at V and 2 bases at J; junction bases unmatched: 3. Per the germline V gene, CDR1 is SGHDT and CDR2 is YYEEEE. This CDR3 is built from 15 residues. The chain's CDR3 is CASSWTSVTYNEQFF. The DNA of the CDR3 is TGTGCCAGCAGCTGGACTAGCGTAACCTACAATGAGCAGTTCTTC.

The rearrangement uses TRBV4-3 and TRBJ2-3; D is unresolved. CDR3 size: 14 residues. With 0 bases removed from V and 2 bases from J, the gap between germline ends came to 6 bases. Germline V gives CDR1 LGHNA, CDR2 YSLEER. In nucleotides, the CDR3 is TGCGCCAGCAGCCAAGAGTTATACACAGATACGCAGTATTTT. Protein: CASSQELYTDTQYF.

This rearrangement joins TRBV6-5 to TRBJ2-1; D may be TRBD2 (6 bases). The V gene lost 6 bases and the J gene lost 6 bases, with 18 bases spanning the gap. The CDR3 loop spans 15 amino acids. Germline V gene data show CDR1 as MNHEY and CDR2 as SVGAGI. This CDR3 is CASSRGRTNFNEQFF. The DNA of the CDR3 is TGTGCCAGCAGCCGAGGGCGGACTAATTTCAATGAGCAGTTCTTC.

V usage is TRBV4-3 and J usage is TRBJ2-2; 8 positions match TRBD2. The CDR3 has 16 amino acids. Trimming took 3 bases from V and 2 from J; bases not matched to a gene: 5. The germline V gene has CDR1 LGHNA and CDR2 YSLEER. The CDR3 sequence: CASSHLLAVNTGELFF. The DNA for the CDR3 is TGCGCCAGCAGCCATTTACTAGCGGTCAACACCGGGGAGCTGTTTTTT.

In this sample, this clone turned up a few times. This rearrangement joins TRBV5-1 to TRBJ1-1, with TRBD1 identical over 9 bases. V dropped 3 bases and J dropped 5; count of bases not matched to a gene: 8. CDR3 length: 15 residues. Germline V gene lookup returns CDR1 SGHRS and CDR2 YFSETQ. CDR3 region: CASSWDRDGGTEAFF. The CDR3 DNA follows: TGCGCCAGCAGCTGGGACAGGGACGGAGGAACTGAAGCTTTCTTT.

The genes are TRBV6-4 and TRBJ2-3; 10 nucleotides match TRBD2. Germline trimming cut 3 bases from V and 4 bases from J; bases unmatched to any gene: 7. The V gene's germline CDR1 is MRHNA and CDR2 SNTAGT. This CDR3 has 16 amino acids. The CDR3 nucleotides read TGTGCCAGCAGTGAAGAGGGCCTAGCGGGAGCAGATACGCAGTATTTT. Protein: CASSEEGLAGADTQYF.

This clone was seen just once. This chain connects TRBV27 to TRBJ2-5, with 9 bases fitting TRBD2. Germline assignment: CDR1 MNHEY and CDR2 SMNVEV (reference sequence). After removal of 10 bases from V and 5 bases from J, the junction contained 5 bases not matched to a gene. The CDR3 extends over 12 amino acids. The chain's CDR3 is CATGLASETQYF. In nucleotides, the CDR3 is TGTGCCACCGGACTAGCGAGTGAGACCCAGTACTTC.

Here the CDR3 reads CASSLAGGSYEQYF. CDR3 DNA: TGTGCCAGCAGTTTAGCGGGAGGCTCCTACGAGCAGTACTTC. The chain carries TRBV2 and TRBJ2-7; 10 bases are shared with TRBD2. Germline V gives CDR1 SNHLY, CDR2 FYNNEI. The trim removed 5 bases at V and 0 bases at J, leaving 1 base unmatched. The CDR3 is 14 amino acids. The full variable domain, with the rest looked up from reference TRBV2 and TRBJ2-7, is EPEVTQTPSHQVTQMGQEVILRCVPISNHLYFYWYRQILGQKVEFLVSFYNNEISEKSEIFDDQFSVERPDGSNFTLKIRSTKLEDSAMYFCASSLAGGSYEQYFGPGTRLTVT.

The J gene is TRBJ1-5, the V gene TRBV28, with 10 bases identical to TRBD1. J was trimmed by 4 bases and V by 6 bases; bases with no gene match: 12. The CDR3 loop spans 17 amino acids. Germline V gives CDR1 MDHEN, CDR2 SYDVKM. CDR3 nucleotide sequence: TGTGCCAGCAGCCGTATAGGGGAGGGACAGGGGAATCAGCCCCAGCATTTT. Amino acid sequence: CASSRIGEGQGNQPQHF.

Relative to its sample, this clone is medium-sized. The chain joins TRBV9 to TRBJ1-1; possible D gene TRBD1, 6 bases. The CDR3 runs 13 residues. V lost 3 bases and J lost 4, with 10 bases in between. CDR1 and CDR2 from the germline V gene are SGDLS and YYNGEE. The CDR3 DNA is TGTGCCAGCAGCGGAGGGGGTTTCACTGAAGCTTTCTTT. Protein sequence: CASSGGGFTEAFF.

This rearrangement joins TRBV7-4 to TRBJ2-2, with 8 bases lining up with TRBD2. Germline CDR1 reads SGHVT; CDR2 reads SQSDAQ. V lost 4 bases, J lost 6 bases, and 4 bases stayed unmatched. The length of the CDR3 is 14 residues. CDR3 sequence (DNA): TGTGCCAGCAGCTACCGGGAGGGGTCCGGGGAGCTGTTTTTT. It specifies CASSYREGSGELFF.

The sample holds one count of this clone. The genes are TRBV6-6 and TRBJ2-7; 8 nucleotides match TRBD1. V shed 0 bases, J shed 2 bases, and the junction held 6 bases outside the gene matches. Germline CDR1 is MNHNY and CDR2 is SVGAGI (reference sequence). The CDR3 sequence is 16 residues long. The CDR3 spells CASSYSWTGRPYEQYF. The CDR3 DNA reads as TGTGCCAGCAGTTACTCGTGGACAGGGAGGCCCTACGAGCAGTACTTC.

J is TRBJ2-3 and V is TRBV28; TRBD2 is a possible D gene (5 bases). The CDR3 runs 17 residues. CDR1 and CDR2 from the germline V gene are MDHEN and SYDVKM. Trimming shortened V by 5 bases and J by 6 bases, and 24 bases separated the two germline ends. The CDR3 protein is CASSPPRLGAGRDTQYF. The CDR3 DNA reads as TGTGCCAGCAGTCCCCCCCGGTTAGGCGCGGGCAGGGATACGCAGTATTTT.

This clone was picked up many times. The rearrangement links TRBV14 to TRBJ1-1; a weak D match, TRBD1 (5 bases). V lost 0 bases, J lost 3 bases, and 29 bases lay in between. The CDR3 totals 21 residues. CDR1 and CDR2 (germline): SGHDN, FVKESK. The CDR3 loop is CASSQDKVRWGVYTGDTEAFF. CDR3 nucleotide sequence: TGTGCCAGCAGCCAAGACAAAGTAAGATGGGGGGTATATACGGGGGACACTGAAGCTTTCTTT.

The V gene is TRBV7-9, the J gene TRBJ2-2; the D gene is possibly TRBD2 (6 bases). Trimming pared 3 bases from V and 1 base from J, leaving 6 bases between. CDR3 length: 14 residues. CDR1 SEHNR and CDR2 FQNEAQ come from the germline V gene (reference sequence). DNA for the CDR3: TGTGCCAGCAGCTTTAGCGGGAACACCGGGGAGCTGTTTTTT. Translated, it gives CASSFSGNTGELFF.

V is TRBV4-3 and J is TRBJ2-1, with TRBD1 as a possible D gene (6 bases). Trimming left V 1 base short and J 8 bases short, with 21 bases between. The length of the CDR3 is 17 residues. The germline CDR1 and CDR2 sequences are LGHNA and YSLEER. CDR3 bases: TGCGCCAGCAGCCAAGGATCGTCGGGACAACCAACGGATGAGCAGTTCTTC. This translates into CASSQGSSGQPTDEQFF.

The rearrangement links TRBV28 to TRBJ1-4; weak D call: TRBD1 (6 bases). The CDR3 consists of 20 residues. The germline V and J ends were trimmed by 3 bases and 3 bases, with 26 bases remaining between them. Germline V gene lookup returns CDR1 MDHEN and CDR2 SYDVKM. CDR3 bases: TGTGCCAGCAGTTTTGACCCTTGGACAGTCCCTATAATCCCTAATGAAAAACTGTTTTTT. Translating it yields CASSFDPWTVPIIPNEKLFF. Full variable domain (remainder filled in from reference TRBV28 and TRBJ1-4): DVKVTQSSRYLVKRTGEKVFLECVQDMDHENMFWYRQDPGLGLRLIYFSYDVKMKEKGDIPEGYSVSREKKERFSLILESASTNQTSMYLCASSFDPWTVPIIPNEKLFFGSGTQLSVL.

The rearrangement joins TRBV11-3 to TRBJ2-3; 8 bases agree with TRBD2. This CDR3 is 19 amino acids long. The ends lost 4 bases at V and 2 bases at J; junction bases unmatched: 17. Germline CDR1 SGHNT, CDR2 YENEEA. The CDR3 is CASSSWRSGLAGNTDTQYF. The CDR3 DNA sequence: TGTGCCAGCAGCTCATGGAGATCTGGTCTAGCGGGCAACACAGATACGCAGTATTTT. Full variable domain (outside the CDR3, taken from reference TRBV11-3 and TRBJ2-3): EAGVVQSPRYKIIEKKQPVAFWCNPISGHNTLYWYLQNLGQGPELLIRYENEEAVDDSQLPKDRFSAERLKGVDSTLKIQPAELGDSAVYLCASSSWRSGLAGNTDTQYFGPGTRLTVL.

The chain carries TRBV2 and TRBJ2-5; 14 positions match TRBD2. V lost 5 bases, J lost 6 bases, and 2 bases stayed unmatched. Germline CDR1 SNHLY, CDR2 FYNNEI. The CDR3 length is 14 residues. The CDR3 loop is CASSRTSGRKTQYF. CDR3 nucleotides: TGTGCCAGCAGTAGGACTAGCGGGAGGAAGACCCAGTACTTC.

V is TRBV4-1 and J is TRBJ2-5, with TRBD2 as a possible D gene (6 bases). This CDR3 has 14 amino acids. CDR1 and CDR2 (germline): MGHRA, YSYEKL. V lost 1 base and J lost 7, with 13 bases in between. The DNA for the CDR3 is TGCGCCAGCAGCCAAGGTGGAGGGAAAACGACCCAGTACTTC. This sequence encodes CASSQGGGKTTQYF.

This chain joins TRBV13 and TRBJ2-5, with 9 bases matching TRBD2. CDR1 PRHDT and CDR2 FYEKMQ come from the germline V gene (reference sequence). V gave up 5 bases and J gave up 5 bases; unmatched junction bases: 9. This CDR3 is built from 15 residues. CDR3 loop: CASSLEAGGTETQYF. CDR3 in DNA: TGTGCCAGCAGCCTCGAAGCGGGAGGTACGGAGACCCAGTACTTC.

This clone occurred once. This rearrangement joins TRBV5-6 to TRBJ2-7; 7 positions agree with TRBD2. The ends lost 0 bases at V and 0 bases at J; junction bases unmatched: 0. This CDR3 contains 14 residues. Germline V lookup: CDR1 SGHDT, CDR2 YYEEEE. The CDR3 loop is CASSLGGSSYEQYF. CDR3 in DNA: TGTGCCAGCAGCTTGGGCGGGAGCTCCTACGAGCAGTACTTC.